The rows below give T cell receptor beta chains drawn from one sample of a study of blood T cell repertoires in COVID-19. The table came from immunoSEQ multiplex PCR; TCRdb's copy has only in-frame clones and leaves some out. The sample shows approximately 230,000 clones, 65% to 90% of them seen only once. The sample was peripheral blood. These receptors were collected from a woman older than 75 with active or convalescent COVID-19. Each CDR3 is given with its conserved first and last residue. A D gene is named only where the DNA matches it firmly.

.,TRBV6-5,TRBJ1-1,CASSMTLNTEAFF
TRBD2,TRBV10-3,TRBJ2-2,CAISEAGVRRELFF
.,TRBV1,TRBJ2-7,CTSSHEPKNDYPYEQYF
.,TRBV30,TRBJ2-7,CAWSVGGPSSYEQYF
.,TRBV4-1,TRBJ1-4,CASSPETDSPNEKLFF
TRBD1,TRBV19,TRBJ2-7,CASSIQQGAQQYF
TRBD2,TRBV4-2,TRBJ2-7,CASSQVGGSYEQYF
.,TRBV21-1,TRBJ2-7,CASRPTGNEQYF
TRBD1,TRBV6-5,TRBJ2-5,CASSSGTGGRVGTQYF
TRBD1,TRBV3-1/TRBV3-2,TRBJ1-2,CASSPPTGAPNYGYTF
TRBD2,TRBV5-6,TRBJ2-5,CASSLFGSGGETQYF
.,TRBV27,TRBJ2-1,CASRAPTRRNEQFF
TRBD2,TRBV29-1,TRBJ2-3,CSVETSGSPDTQYF
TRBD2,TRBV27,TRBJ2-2,CASSLSIQRGGLYPGELFF
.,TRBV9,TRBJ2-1,CASSVSRAESNGENEQFF
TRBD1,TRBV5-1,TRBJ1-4,CASSSGQGGEKLFF
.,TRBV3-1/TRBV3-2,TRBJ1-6,CASSGLDNSPLHF
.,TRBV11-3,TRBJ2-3,CASSLGFPGPDTQYF
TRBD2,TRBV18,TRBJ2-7,CASSPPGTSGSSYEQYF
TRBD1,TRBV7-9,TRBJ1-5,CASSGGTDSNQPQHF
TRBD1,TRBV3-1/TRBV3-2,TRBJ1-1,CASSPTGAGDTEAFF
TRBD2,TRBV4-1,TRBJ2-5,CASSPLLAAQETQYF
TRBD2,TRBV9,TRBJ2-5,CASSVGGGGAGETQYF
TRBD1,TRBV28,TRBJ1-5,CASSGTGAGNQPQHF
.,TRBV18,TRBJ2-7,CASSPQGEKEYEQYF
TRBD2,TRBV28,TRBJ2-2,CASSLVVGGRTGELFF
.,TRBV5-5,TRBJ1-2,CASRQGGYGYTF
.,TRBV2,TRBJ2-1,CASSDFQVTFF
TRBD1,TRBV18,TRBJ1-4,CASSPWTGGEKLFF
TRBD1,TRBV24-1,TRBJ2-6,CATPSDRKKTSGANVLTF
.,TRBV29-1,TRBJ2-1,CSVLAPGRSWEQFF
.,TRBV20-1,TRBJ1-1,CSARQNTEAFF
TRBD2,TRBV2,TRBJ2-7,CASSSGGAEQYF
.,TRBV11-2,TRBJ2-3,CASSLDHTDTQYF
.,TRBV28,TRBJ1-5,CASRYGPGQPQHF
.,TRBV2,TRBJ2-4,CASMLGRNIQYF
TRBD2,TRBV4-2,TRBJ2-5,CASSPSWGLAAETQYF
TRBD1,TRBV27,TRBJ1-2,CASSLGGGAVGYTF
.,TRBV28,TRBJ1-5,CASRLGAAWEEPQHF
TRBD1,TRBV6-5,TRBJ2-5,CASRKQGASETQYF
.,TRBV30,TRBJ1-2,CAWSVNRVAYGYTF
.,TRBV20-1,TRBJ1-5,CSAGGGYQPQHF
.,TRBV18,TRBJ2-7,CASSPSRDSYEQYF
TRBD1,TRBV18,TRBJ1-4,CASSPGGPGQGDEKLFF
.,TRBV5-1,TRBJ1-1,CASSDAGGRVAEAFF
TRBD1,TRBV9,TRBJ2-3,CASSDGGTGDADTQYF
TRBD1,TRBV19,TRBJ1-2,CASSIGQGPYGYTF
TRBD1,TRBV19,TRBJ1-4,CASSRQGLREKLFF
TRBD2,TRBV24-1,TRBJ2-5,CATSEGGLAGVSETQYF
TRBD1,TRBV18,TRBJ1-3,CASSLKTGSSGNTIYF
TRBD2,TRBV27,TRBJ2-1,CASTRTSGYNEQFF
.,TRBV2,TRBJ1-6,CASRPREGNSPLHF
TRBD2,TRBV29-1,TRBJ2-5,CSVRGLAAQETQYF
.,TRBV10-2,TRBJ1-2,CASSGGRGPDYGYTF
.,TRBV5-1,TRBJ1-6,CASSLRSLGENNSPLHF
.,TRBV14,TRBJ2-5,CASSRGSRETQYF
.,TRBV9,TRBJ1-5,CASAIGINQPQHF
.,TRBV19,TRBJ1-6,CASSQGSNNSPLHF
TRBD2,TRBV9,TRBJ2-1,CASSVAAGVLNEQFF